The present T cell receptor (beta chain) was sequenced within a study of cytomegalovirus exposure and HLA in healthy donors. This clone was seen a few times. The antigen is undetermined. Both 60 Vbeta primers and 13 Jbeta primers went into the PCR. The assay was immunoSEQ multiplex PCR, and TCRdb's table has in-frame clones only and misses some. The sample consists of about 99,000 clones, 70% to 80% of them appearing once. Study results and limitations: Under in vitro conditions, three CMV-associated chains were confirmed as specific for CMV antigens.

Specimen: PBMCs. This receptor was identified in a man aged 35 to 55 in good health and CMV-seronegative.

This chain's CDR3 is CASSSLAGGPSRTDTQYF. CDR3 sequence (DNA): TGTGCCAGCAGCTCACTAGCGGGAGGGCCCTCCCGCACAGATACGCAGTATTTT. This rearrangement joins TRBV5-4 to TRBJ2-3; 13 positions agree with TRBD2. CDR1 and CDR2 from the germline V gene are SGHNT and YYREEE (reference sequence). V dropped 3 bases and J dropped 1; count of bases not matched to a gene: 8. The CDR3 is 18 residues long.